This T cell receptor (beta chain) is drawn from a study of OX40 agonist ivuxolimab in advanced cancers. This clone appeared a single time. J was trimmed by 2 bases and V by 8 bases; bases with no gene match: 13. This CDR3 has 17 amino acids. The germline V gene encodes CDR1 LNHDA and CDR2 SQIVND (reference sequence). The repertoire was sequenced with immunoSEQ multiplex PCR; TCRdb's copy has only in-frame clones and lacks some. The sample shows over 15,000 clones, about 83% of them seen only once. Sequencing was performed on CD4+ or CD8+ T cells sorted from blood, taken in a trial of the OX40 agonist ivuxolimab. The receptor comes from an adult with an advanced solid tumor such as melanoma, head and neck, liver or kidney cancer. J is TRBJ1-4 and V is TRBV19, with 8 bases lining up with TRBD1. The CDR3 nucleotides are TGTGCCAGTTCCCAGGGGGCGCCTCGGAGGACTAATGAAAAACTGTTTTTT. Translating it yields CASSQGAPRRTNEKLFF. The full variable domain, with the rest looked up from reference TRBV19 and TRBJ1-4, is DGGITQSPKYLFRKEGQNVTLSCEQNLNHDAMYWYRQDPGQGLRLIYYSQIVNDFQKGDIAEGYSVSREKKESFPLTVTSAQKNPTAFYLCASSQGAPRRTNEKLFFGSGTQLSVL.